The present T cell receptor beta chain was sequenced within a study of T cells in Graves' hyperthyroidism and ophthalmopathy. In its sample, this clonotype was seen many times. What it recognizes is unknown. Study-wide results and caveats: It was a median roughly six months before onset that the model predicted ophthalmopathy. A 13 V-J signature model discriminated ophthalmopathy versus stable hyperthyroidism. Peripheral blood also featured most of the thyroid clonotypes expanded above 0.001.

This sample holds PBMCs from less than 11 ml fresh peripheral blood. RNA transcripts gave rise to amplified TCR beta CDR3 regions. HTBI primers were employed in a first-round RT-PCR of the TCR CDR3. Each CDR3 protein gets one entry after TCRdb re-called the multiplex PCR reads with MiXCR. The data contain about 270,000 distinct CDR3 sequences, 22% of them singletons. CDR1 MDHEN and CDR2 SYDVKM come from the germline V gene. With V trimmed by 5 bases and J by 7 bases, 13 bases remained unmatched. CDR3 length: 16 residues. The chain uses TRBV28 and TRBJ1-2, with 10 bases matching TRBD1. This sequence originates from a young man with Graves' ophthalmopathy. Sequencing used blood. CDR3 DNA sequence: TGTGCCAGCAGTCAGATTACCGGGACAGGGGTGGTTGGCTACACCTTC. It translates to CASSQITGTGVVGYTF.